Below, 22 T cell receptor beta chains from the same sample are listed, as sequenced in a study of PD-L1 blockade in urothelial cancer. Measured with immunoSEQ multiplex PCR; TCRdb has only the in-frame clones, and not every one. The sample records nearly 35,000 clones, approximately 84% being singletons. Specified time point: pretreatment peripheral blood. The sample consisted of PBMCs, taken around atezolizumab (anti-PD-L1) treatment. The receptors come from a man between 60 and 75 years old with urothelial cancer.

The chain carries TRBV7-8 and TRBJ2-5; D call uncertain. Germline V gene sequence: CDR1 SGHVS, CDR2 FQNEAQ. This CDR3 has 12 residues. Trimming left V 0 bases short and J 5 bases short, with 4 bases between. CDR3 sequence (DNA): TGTGCCAGCAGCTTAGCACAGGAGACCCAGTACTTC. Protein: CASSLAQETQYF.

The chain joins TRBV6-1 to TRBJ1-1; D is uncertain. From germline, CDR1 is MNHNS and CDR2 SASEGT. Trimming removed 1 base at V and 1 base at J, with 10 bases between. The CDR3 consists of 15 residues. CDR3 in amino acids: CASSEVRSKNTEAFF. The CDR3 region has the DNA TGTGCCAGCAGTGAAGTGAGGTCGAAGAACACTGAAGCTTTCTTT.

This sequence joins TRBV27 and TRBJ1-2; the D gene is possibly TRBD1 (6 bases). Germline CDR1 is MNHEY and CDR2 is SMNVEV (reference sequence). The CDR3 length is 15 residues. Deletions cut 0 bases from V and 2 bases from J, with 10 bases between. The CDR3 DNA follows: TGTGCCAGCAGTTTATCGACAGGAATCAACTATGGCTACACCTTC. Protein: CASSLSTGINYGYTF.

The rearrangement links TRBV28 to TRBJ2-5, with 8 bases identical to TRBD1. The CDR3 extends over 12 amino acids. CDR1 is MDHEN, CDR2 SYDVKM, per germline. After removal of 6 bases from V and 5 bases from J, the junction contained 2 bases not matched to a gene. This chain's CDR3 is CASRTGEETQYF. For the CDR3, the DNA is TGTGCCAGCAGGACAGGGGAGGAGACCCAGTACTTC.

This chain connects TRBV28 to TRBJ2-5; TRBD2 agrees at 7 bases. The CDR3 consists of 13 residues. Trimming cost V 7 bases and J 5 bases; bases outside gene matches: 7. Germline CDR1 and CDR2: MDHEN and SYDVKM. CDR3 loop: CASKREGWETQYF. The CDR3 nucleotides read TGTGCCAGCAAGCGGGAAGGCTGGGAGACCCAGTACTTC.

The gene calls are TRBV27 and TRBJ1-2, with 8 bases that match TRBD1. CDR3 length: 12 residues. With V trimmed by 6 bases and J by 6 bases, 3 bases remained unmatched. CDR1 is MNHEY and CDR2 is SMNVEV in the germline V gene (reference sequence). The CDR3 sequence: CASRRTGHGYTF. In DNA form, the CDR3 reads TGTGCCAGCAGACGGACAGGGCATGGCTACACCTTC.

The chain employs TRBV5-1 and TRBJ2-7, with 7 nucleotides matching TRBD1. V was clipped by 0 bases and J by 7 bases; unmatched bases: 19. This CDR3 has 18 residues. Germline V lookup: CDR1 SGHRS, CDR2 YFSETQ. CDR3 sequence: CASSLAAGGRRSLEEQYF. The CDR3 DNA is TGCGCCAGCAGCTTGGCCGCAGGGGGACGCCGTAGTCTGGAAGAGCAGTACTTC.

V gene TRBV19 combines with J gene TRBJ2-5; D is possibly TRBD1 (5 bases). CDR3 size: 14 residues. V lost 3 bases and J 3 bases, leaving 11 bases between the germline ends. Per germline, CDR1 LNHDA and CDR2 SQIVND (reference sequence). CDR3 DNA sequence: TGTGCCAGTAGTATCCCTCGCAGGGAAGAGACCCAGTACTTC. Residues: CASSIPRREETQYF.

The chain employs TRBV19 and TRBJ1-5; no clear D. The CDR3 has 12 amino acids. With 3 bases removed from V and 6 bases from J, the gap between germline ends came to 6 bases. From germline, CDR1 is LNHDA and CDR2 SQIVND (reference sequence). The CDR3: CASSMMAQPQHF. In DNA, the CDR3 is TGTGCCAGTAGTATGATGGCTCAGCCCCAGCATTTT.

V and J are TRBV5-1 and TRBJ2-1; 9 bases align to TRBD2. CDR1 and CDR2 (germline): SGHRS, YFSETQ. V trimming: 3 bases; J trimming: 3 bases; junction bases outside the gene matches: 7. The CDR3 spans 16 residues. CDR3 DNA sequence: TGCGCCAGCAGCTCGCTTAGCGGGAGTAGCTACAATGAGCAGTTCTTC. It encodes CASSSLSGSSYNEQFF.

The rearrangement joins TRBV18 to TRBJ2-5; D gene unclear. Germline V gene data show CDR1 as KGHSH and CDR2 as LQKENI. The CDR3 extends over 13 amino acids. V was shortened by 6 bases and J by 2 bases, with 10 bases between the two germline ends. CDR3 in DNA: TGTGCCAGCTCGGGCAACACTCAAGAGACCCAGTACTTC. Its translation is CASSGNTQETQYF.

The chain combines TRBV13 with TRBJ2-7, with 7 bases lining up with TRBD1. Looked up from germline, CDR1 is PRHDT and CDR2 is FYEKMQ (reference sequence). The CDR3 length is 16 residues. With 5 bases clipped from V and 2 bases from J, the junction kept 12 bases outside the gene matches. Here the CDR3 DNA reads TGTGCCAGCAGCAGGAAGAGAGCGACAGGGACCTACGAGCAGTACTTC. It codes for CASSRKRATGTYEQYF.

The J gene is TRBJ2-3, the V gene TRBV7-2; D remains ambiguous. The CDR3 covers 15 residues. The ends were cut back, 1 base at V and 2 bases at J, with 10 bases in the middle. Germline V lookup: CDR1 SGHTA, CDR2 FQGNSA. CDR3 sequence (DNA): TGTGCCAGCAGCTTAGTAGCTAAAAACACAGATACGCAGTATTTT. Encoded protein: CASSLVAKNTDTQYF.

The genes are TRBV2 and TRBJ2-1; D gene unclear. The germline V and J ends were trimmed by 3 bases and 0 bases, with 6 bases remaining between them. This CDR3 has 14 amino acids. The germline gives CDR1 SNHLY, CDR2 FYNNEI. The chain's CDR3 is CASSELSSYNEQFF. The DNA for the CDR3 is TGTGCCAGCAGTGAGCTGAGCTCCTACAATGAGCAGTTCTTC.

For the CDR3, the DNA is TGTGCCAGCAGGTTGGAGGGGGCGATGGAGACCCAGTACTTC. Translated, it gives CASRLEGAMETQYF. The rearrangement links TRBV2 to TRBJ2-5; possibly TRBD1 for D (7 bases). The V gene lost 6 bases and the J gene lost 5 bases, with 16 bases spanning the gap. The CDR3 covers 14 residues. The germline V gene has CDR1 SNHLY and CDR2 FYNNEI.

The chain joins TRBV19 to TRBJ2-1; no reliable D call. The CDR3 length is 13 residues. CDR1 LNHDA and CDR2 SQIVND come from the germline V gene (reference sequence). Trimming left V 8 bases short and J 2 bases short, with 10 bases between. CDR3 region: CASSSEAYNEQFF. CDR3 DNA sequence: TGTGCCAGTTCTTCAGAGGCCTACAATGAGCAGTTCTTC.

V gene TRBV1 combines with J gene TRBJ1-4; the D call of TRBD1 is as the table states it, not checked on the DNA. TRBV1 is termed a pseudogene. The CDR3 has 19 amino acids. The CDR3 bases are TGCACCAGCAGCCAAGACCTAATTACGGACAGCGCCCGCCGGGAAAAACTGTTTTTT. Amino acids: CTSSQDLITDSARREKLFF.

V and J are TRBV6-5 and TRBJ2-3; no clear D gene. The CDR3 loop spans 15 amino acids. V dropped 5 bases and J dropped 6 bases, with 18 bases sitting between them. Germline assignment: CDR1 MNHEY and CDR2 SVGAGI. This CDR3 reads CASSLTRSQSDTQYF. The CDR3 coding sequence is TGTGCCAGCAGTCTGACGAGATCACAGTCTGATACGCAGTATTTT.

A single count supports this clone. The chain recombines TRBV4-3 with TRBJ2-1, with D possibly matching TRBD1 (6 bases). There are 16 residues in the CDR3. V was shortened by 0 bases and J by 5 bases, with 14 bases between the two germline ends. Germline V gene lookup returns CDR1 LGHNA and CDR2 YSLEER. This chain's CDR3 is CASSQDPQGTNNEQFF. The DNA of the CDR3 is TGCGCCAGCAGCCAAGATCCGCAGGGGACGAACAATGAGCAGTTCTTC.

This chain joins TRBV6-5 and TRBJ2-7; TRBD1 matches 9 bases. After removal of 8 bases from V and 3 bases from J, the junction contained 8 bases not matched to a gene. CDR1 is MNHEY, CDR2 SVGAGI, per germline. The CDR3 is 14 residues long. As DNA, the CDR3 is TGTGCCAGCGCCCGTCGACAGGGGGACTACGAGCAGTACTTC. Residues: CASARRQGDYEQYF.

The CDR3 loop is CASSLKMRDPRGVSEAFF. CDR3 nucleotides: TGTGCCAGCAGTTTAAAAATGCGCGACCCCCGGGGGGTCTCTGAAGCTTTCTTT. This rearrangement joins TRBV28 to TRBJ1-1, with TRBD1 as a possible D gene (5 bases). The germline V gene has CDR1 MDHEN and CDR2 SYDVKM. V was pared by 2 bases and J by 6 bases, with 25 bases between. This CDR3 has 18 residues. The whole variable domain, remainder taken from reference TRBV28 and TRBJ1-1, is DVKVTQSSRYLVKRTGEKVFLECVQDMDHENMFWYRQDPGLGLRLIYFSYDVKMKEKGDIPEGYSVSREKKERFSLILESASTNQTSMYLCASSLKMRDPRGVSEAFFGQGTRLTVV.

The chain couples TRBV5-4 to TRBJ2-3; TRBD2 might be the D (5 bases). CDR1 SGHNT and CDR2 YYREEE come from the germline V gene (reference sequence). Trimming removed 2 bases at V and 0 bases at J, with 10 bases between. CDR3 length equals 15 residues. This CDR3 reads CASSFYRDSTDTQYF. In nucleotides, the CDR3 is TGTGCCAGCAGCTTCTACCGGGATAGCACAGATACGCAGTATTTT.